The T cell receptor (beta chain) described here comes from a study of CD8 T cells in Susac syndrome (dated by TCRdb to about 2019). About the full investigation: Repertoire sequencing was used to test whether CD8+ T cell activation and differentiation in Susac syndrome was antigen driven.

RNA was extracted using the RNeasy kit, and about 0.45 to 1 microgram was reverse transcribed with random hexamers. TCR beta CDR3 regions were amplified with the immunoSEQ multiplex PCR assay covering 54 Vbeta and 13 Jbeta segments. PCR amplification bias was corrected by using a synthetic template baseline for primer optimization and computational correction. The authors' analysis ran thus. Reads were annotated to V, D and J genes per IMGT and analyzed with immunoSEQ Analyzer, keeping only productive sequences. Clonality was computed as one minus Shannon entropy normalized by log2 of the number of productive unique sequences. Public and private clones were assessed among the 100 most prevalent clones of each patient and control. Clones were defined as Susac-specific when absent from the healthy and MS cohorts, from approximately 1,100 published viral clones and from other ImmuneACCESS disease sequences. TCRdb cleaned the public reads at Q25 with fastp, built clones with MiXCR and kept in-frame beta chains. Rows with a matching CDR3 protein are joined into one entry that keeps the most common DNA and genes. The V and J calls and clone size are TCRdb's, not the authors'. This sample holds roughly 330,000 distinct CDR3 sequences; under 95% were observed only once. The ten largest clonotypes hold about 0.07% of the sample.

Overall study results and their limits: The study acknowledged that relatively few individuals were included in the TCR sequencing and HLA analysis.

Concerning this clonotype itself: The clone's antigen remains unknown. No base quality values were provided; no much bigger clone lies one nucleotide off.

High-throughput TCR beta sequencing profiled peripheral blood CD8+ and CD4+ T cells from healthy donors, Susac syndrome patients and multiple sclerosis patients. The multiple sclerosis controls were treatment-naive patients whose relapsing-remitting disease, either stable or active, fulfilled the revised McDonald criteria. Bulk CD8+ and CD4+ T cells were purified by magnetic negative isolation, whereas CD8+ TEMRA cells were enriched by FACS. Blood was drawn into EDTA tubes, processed within 24 hours, and PBMCs were isolated by density gradient centrifugation. PBMCs intended for TCR sequencing were cryopreserved in liquid nitrogen and thawed later in a water bath at 37 degrees C. Purity of sorted or isolated CD4+, CD8+ and CD8+ TEMRA cells was at least 90%. Source material: CD4+ T cells from PBMCs. This TCR was sampled from a human donor with multiple sclerosis.

Here is the DNA: TGTGCCAGCAGCCAAGTGGGGCACAGGAACACTGAAGCTTTCTTT. It specifies CASSQVGHRNTEAFF. The V and J segments used are TRBV14 and TRBJ1-1; the best D guess is TRBD1, with 5 bases matching. Reading from cysteine to phenylalanine, the CDR3 counts 15 amino acids. Only the CDR3 DNA stays, 45 bases, in frame from base 1. The CDR1 and CDR2 encoded by the germline V gene are SGHDN and FVKESK. Deletion took 1 base off V and 1 base off J, with a span of 10 bases between the germline ends.